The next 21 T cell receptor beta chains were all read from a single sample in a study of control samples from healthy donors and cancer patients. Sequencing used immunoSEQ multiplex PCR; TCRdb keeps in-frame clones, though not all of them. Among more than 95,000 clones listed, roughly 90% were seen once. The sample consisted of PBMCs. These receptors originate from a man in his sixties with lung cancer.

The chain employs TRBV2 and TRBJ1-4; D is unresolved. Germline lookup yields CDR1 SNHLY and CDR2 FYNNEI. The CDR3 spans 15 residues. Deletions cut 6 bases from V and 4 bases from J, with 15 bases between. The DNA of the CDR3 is TGTGCCAGCAGCAAGGAGGCGGCAGATAATGAAAAACTGTTTTTT. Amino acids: CASSKEAADNEKLFF.

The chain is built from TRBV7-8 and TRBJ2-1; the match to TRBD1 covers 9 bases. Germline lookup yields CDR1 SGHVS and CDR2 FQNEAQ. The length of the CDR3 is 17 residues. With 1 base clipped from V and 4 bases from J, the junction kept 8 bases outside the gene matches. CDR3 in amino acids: CASSLGGGQGAYNEQFF. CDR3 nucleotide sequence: TGTGCCAGCAGCTTAGGGGGGGGACAGGGAGCGTACAATGAGCAGTTCTTC.

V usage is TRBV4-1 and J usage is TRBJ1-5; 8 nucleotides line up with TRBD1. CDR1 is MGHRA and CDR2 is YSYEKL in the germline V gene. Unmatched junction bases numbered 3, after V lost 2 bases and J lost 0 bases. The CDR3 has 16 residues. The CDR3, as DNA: TGCGCCAGCAGCCAAACAGGGGGGGATAGCAATCAGCCCCAGCATTTT. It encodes CASSQTGGDSNQPQHF.

The CDR3 loop reads CASTISGTANTEAFF. The DNA for the CDR3 is TGTGCCAGCACCATTTCCGGGACGGCGAACACTGAAGCTTTCTTT. V and J are TRBV28 and TRBJ1-1; maybe TRBD1 (5 bases). V dropped 7 bases and J dropped 1 base, with 16 bases sitting between them. CDR3 length: 15 amino acids. Germline assignment: CDR1 MDHEN and CDR2 SYDVKM.

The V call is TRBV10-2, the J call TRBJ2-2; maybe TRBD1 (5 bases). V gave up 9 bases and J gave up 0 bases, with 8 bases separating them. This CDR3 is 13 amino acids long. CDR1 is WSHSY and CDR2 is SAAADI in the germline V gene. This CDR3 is CASSRANTGELFF. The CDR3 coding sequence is TGCGCCAGTAGCAGGGCGAACACCGGGGAGCTGTTTTTT.

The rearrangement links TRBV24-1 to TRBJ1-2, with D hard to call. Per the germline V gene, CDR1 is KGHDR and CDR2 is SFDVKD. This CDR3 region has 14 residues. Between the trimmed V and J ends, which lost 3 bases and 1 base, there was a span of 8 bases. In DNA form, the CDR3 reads TGTGCCACCAGTGATCCCGGGGTTAACTATGGCTACACCTTC. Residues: CATSDPGVNYGYTF.

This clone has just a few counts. DNA for the CDR3: TGTGCCAGCAGCTTAGTCTTTGGGGGCTCCACCGGGGAGCTGTTTTTT. Protein sequence: CASSLVFGGSTGELFF. The V gene is TRBV7-9, the J gene TRBJ2-2, with TRBD1 as a possible D gene (6 bases). V was cut by 1 base and J by 4 bases, with 13 bases left in between. Germline V gene lookup returns CDR1 SEHNR and CDR2 FQNEAQ (reference sequence). This CDR3 is 16 amino acids long.

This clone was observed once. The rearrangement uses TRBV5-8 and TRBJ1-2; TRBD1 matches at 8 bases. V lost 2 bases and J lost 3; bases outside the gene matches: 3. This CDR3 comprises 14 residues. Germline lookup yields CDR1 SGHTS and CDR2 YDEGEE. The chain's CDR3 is CASSFGQGDYGYTF. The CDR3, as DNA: TGTGCCAGCAGCTTTGGACAGGGAGACTATGGCTACACCTTC. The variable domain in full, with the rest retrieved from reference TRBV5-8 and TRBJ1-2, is EAGVTQSPTHLIKTRGQQATLRCSPISGHTSVYWYQQALGLGLQFLLWYDEGEERNRGNFPPRFSGRQFPNYSSELNVNALELEDSALYLCASSFGQGDYGYTFGSGTRLTVV.

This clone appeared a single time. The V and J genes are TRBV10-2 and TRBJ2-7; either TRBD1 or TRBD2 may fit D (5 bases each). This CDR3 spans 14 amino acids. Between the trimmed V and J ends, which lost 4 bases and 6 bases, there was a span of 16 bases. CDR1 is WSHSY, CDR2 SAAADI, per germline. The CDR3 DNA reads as TGCGCCAGCAGTGTAAGAGAGGGGACGTCCGAGCAGTACGTC. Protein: CASSVREGTSEQYV.

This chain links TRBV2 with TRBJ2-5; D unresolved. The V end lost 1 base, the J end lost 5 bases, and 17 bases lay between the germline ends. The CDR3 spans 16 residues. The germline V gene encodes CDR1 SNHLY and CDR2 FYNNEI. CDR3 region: CASSEDSAGFGETQYF. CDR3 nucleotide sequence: TGTGCCAGCAGTGAAGATTCGGCCGGGTTCGGGGAGACCCAGTACTTC.

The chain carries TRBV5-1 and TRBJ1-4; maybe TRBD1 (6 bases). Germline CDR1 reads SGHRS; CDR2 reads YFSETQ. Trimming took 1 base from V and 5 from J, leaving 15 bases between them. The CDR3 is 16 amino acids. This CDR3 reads CASSLTGDRLNEKLFF. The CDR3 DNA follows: TGCGCCAGCAGCTTGACGGGCGACAGGTTGAATGAAAAACTGTTTTTT.

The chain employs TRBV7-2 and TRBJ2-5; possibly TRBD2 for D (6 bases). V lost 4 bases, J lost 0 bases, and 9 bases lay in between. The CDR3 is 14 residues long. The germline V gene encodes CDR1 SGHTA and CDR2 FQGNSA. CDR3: CASSSGTYQETQYF. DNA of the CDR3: TGTGCCAGCAGCTCTGGGACTTACCAAGAGACCCAGTACTTC.

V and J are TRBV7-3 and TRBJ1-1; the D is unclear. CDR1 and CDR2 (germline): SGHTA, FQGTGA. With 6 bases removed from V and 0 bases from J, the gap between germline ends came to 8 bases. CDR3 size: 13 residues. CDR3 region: CASSTSVNTEAFF. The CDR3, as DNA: TGTGCCAGCAGTACAAGTGTGAACACTGAAGCTTTCTTT.

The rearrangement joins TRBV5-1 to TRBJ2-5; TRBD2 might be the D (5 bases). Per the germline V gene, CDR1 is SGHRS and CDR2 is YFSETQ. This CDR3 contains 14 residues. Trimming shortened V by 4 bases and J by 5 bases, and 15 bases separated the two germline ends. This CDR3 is CASSRAVRGETQYF. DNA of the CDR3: TGCGCCAGCAGCCGCGCGGTTCGGGGTGAGACCCAGTACTTC.

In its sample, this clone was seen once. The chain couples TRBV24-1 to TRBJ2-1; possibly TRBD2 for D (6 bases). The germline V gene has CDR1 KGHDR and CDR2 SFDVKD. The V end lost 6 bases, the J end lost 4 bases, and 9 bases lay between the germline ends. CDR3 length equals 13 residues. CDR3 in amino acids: CATSHREYNEQFF. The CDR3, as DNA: TGTGCCACCAGTCACCGGGAGTACAATGAGCAGTTCTTC.

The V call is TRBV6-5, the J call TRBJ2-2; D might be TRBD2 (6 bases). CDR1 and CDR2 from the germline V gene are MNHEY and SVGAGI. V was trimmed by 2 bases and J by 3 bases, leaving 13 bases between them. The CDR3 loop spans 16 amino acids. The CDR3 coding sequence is TGTGCCAGCAGTTACGTTCCGGGGGTAGACACCGGGGAGCTGTTTTTT. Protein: CASSYVPGVDTGELFF.

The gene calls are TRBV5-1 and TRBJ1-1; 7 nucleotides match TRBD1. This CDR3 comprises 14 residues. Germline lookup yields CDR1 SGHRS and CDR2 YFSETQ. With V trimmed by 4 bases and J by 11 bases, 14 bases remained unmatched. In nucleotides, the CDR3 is TGCGCCAGCAGCAGCCAGGGGGGGCAATTTGTGGCTTTCTTT. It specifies CASSSQGGQFVAFF.

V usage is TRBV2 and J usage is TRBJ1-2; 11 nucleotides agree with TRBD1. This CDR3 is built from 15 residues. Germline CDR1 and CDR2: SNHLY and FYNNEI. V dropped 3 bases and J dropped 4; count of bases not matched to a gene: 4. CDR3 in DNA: TGTGCCAGCAGTGAGGACAGGGGGCTGAGCTATGGCTACACCTTC. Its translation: CASSEDRGLSYGYTF.

In nucleotides, the CDR3 is TGTGCCAGCAGCCAAGATTTACGGGCCCGATACGAGTACGAGCAGTACTTC. Its translation is CASSQDLRARYEYEQYF. The chain recombines TRBV3-1 (or the pseudogene TRBV3-2) with TRBJ2-7; the D is unclear. This CDR3 is built from 17 residues. CDR1 LGHDT and CDR2 YNNKEL come from the germline V gene (reference sequence). V was pared by 0 bases and J by 4 bases, with 19 bases between.

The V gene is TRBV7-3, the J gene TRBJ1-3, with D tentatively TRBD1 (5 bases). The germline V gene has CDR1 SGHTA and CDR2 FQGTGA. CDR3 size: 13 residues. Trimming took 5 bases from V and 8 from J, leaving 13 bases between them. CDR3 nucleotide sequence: TGTGCCAGCAGCCCCAGGGCGGGGGACACCATATATTTT. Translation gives CASSPRAGDTIYF.

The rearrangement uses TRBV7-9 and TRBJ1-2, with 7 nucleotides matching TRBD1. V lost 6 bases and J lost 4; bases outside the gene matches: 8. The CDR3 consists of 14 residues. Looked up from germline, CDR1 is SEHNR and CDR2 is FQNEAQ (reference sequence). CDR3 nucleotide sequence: TGTGCCAGCAGACCGAGGGACAGAACCTATGGCTACACCTTC. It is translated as CASRPRDRTYGYTF.